This T cell receptor (beta chain) was obtained from a study of a mutant IDH1 vaccine in newly diagnosed glioma. This CDR3 region has 13 residues. CDR1 and CDR2 from the germline V gene are MNHEY and SMNVEV (reference sequence). Trimming cost V 3 bases and J 4 bases; bases outside gene matches: 2. Time point in this sample: baseline, week 1 (first vaccination visit). Treatment indicated: pre-vaccination baseline after standard-of-care therapy. This table comes from immunoSEQ multiplex PCR, and its TCRdb copy is limited to in-frame clones, with some not included. The table has about 68,000 clones, 70% to 80% seen once.

The source of this sequence is a man between 50 and 59 years old with glioma. The V gene is TRBV27, the J gene TRBJ1-1, with 7 nucleotides matching TRBD1. Here the sequenced sample was PBMCs, taken from a glioma patient treated with radiotherapy, temozolomide or both. Here the CDR3 reads CASSLGQSTEAFF. DNA of the CDR3: TGTGCCAGCAGTTTGGGACAGTCCACTGAAGCTTTCTTT.